Below, one TCR beta chain is given with its context. This clonotype showed up just a few times. Its antigen target is currently unknown. Base qualities are not at hand, and no much larger clone is one base apart. These data come from a study of regulatory T cells in long-lasting Graves disease (dated by TCRdb to the early 2020s). Notes on the research overall: Patients with newly diagnosed Graves' disease had been on antithyroid drugs for under 3 months. TCR sequencing covered 13 persistent and around 20 newly diagnosed Graves' disease patients, some 33 samples in total. The study was conducted in China and was registered as a clinical trial. Persistent Graves' disease patients were compared with newly diagnosed Graves' disease patients by peripheral blood TCR sequencing and RNA sequencing. Overall results and qualifications from the work: The small sample size was acknowledged by the authors as a limitation that may reduce accuracy. Peripheral blood alone was examined, since thyroid tissue, which constituted the primary lesion, could not be accessed. Sequencing and analysis were limited to the TCR beta chain. Persistent disease showed preferential use of TRBV28, TRBJ1-2 and TRBJ2-5, whereas newly diagnosed disease favored TRBV20-1 and TRBJ2-1. Persistent Graves' disease patients showed lower TCR Shannon entropy and fewer highly expanded clones than newly diagnosed patients, suggesting clonal expansion. A larger number of public clonotypes was shared among persistent patients (around 2,500) than among newly diagnosed patients (around 970).

Libraries were made using multiplex PCR. TCRdb lists the instrument as Illumina HiSeq 4000. CDR3 regions were amplified by Arm-PCR with iRepertoire HTBI primers to construct TCR beta libraries. Before sequencing, the PCR products underwent gel purification. For the original study's pipeline: Gene usage analysis of CDR3 amino acid clonotypes used the 62 TRBV and some 15 TRBJ segments found across samples. COPE and FqMerger were used to merge the filtered high-quality paired reads into contigs. BLAST was used to align contigs to IMGT TRBV, TRBD and TRBJ reference genes, with CDR3 defined following IMGT. Any clonotype with a frequency above 0.1% was counted as a highly expanded clone. Shannon entropy served as the measure of repertoire diversity, while the Gini coefficient captured V-J evenness. Clonotypes shared by more than one individual were considered public. TCRdb reprocessing: public reads trimmed at Q25 with fastp, clones called with MiXCR, in-frame beta chains kept. Every entry covers one CDR3 protein and lists the most common genes and DNA from its rows. The V and J calls, along with clone size, are taken from TCRdb and not from the paper's own processing. The sample table records 400,000 to 550,000 distinct CDR3 sequences; roughly 15% of these occur just once. The ten largest account for about 23% of the sample.

The time point label on this specimen signifies: newly diagnosed GD, antithyroid drugs for less than 3 months. RNA was extracted from PBMCs in TRIzol for both TCR sequencing and RNA sequencing. Graves' disease was diagnosed according to American Thyroid Association guidelines. Patients were recruited from an endocrinology department in Xi'an, China. Each patient gave 8.5 to 9.5 milliliters of peripheral blood, collected in an EDTA anticoagulant tube. PBMCs were isolated by Ficoll Paque Plus density gradient separation without further T cell sorting. An Agilent 2100 Bioanalyzer and agarose gel were used to assess RNA quality, and a NanoDrop 2000 was used to measure RNA concentration. The CDR3 spans 13 residues, from the cysteine through the phenylalanine. Here the CDR3 DNA is all that survives: 39 bases in frame from base 1. V is pruned by 5 bases and J by 3 bases, leaving 4 bases of the junction without a gene match. The CDR1 and CDR2 encoded by the germline V gene (reference sequence) are LNHNV and YYDKDF.

These data were likewise used in another study, on T cells in Graves' hyperthyroidism and ophthalmopathy. The second paper states: Graves' hyperthyroidism was defined as stable when no progression to ophthalmopathy occurred over 18 months of follow-up. Hyperthyroidism patients were newly diagnosed, with disease duration under 2 months, and aged 18 to 65 years. The study excluded patients with uncontrolled infections, other autoimmune diseases, pregnancy or lactation. Clinical symptoms, serum thyroxine and TRAb, thyroid ultrasound, and orbital computed tomography formed the basis for the diagnoses. A first-round RT-PCR of the TCR CDR3 used the HTBI primer set with the Qiagen OneStep RT-PCR kit. Blood samples also contained most of the expanded thyroid clonotypes (frequency above 0.001), which suggests that blood repertoires may reflect thyroid immune responses. A model built on a 13 V-J signature distinguished ophthalmopathy from stable hyperthyroidism, reaching 85% to 90% sensitivity and around 82% specificity in cross-validation and 80%/75% in testing. During validation, the model predicted progression to ophthalmopathy a median of roughly six months ahead of onset, with almost 71% sensitivity and more than 72% specificity. To identify TCR V-J signatures that set the groups apart, the researchers used a discovery cohort of about a hundred patients, made up of around 42 with Graves' ophthalmopathy and around 58 with stable Graves' hyperthyroidism. Whether ophthalmopathy could be predicted prospectively was tested in an independent validation cohort made up of approximately 19 hyperthyroidism patients plus 17 patients who later progressed to ophthalmopathy. For training and testing, the roughly 97 patients in the discovery cohort were randomly divided in a 7:3 ratio. Thyroid tissue and blood T-cell repertoires from about six Graves' hyperthyroidism patients were also compared in the study. After sampling, hyperthyroidism patients received methimazole starting at 30 mg daily, and ophthalmopathy patients received high-dose intravenous methylprednisolone. Libraries were constructed in a second round of multiplex PCR, after which size selection and purification were performed. Paired-end sequencing of the libraries was performed with 100 bp reads on an Illumina HiSeq2000. SOAPnuke was used to process the raw data, throwing out any read that contained adapters or uncalled bases, had a mean Phred below 15, or lacked an exact constant-primer or identifier match. COPE v1.2.5 was used to merge high-quality paired reads, and clonotypes were defined as unique nucleotide sequences. MiTCR v1.1 was used to align the clonotypes against IMGT TRBV, TRBD and TRBJ reference segments. The analysis included only V-J combinations with a frequency above 0.0001, which together covered approximately 99% of the repertoires. The TCS score was defined as the ratio of F50 (clonal expansion) to E x V (chaos), calculated using BLOSUM62-based TCRdist between CDR3 peptides within each V-J. Welch's t-statistics and random forest reduced 500 to 650 V-J features to some 14, which were used in a naive Bayes classifier (R e1071). Sample size was not statistically predetermined, and investigators were not blinded to group allocation. TCR Vbeta CDR3 sequencing of approximately 140 peripheral blood samples (43 ophthalmopathy, under 80 hyperthyroidism and approximately 17 progressor patients) is reported in the paper.

The rearrangement combines TRBV15 with TRBJ2-7; a stretch of 7 junction bases matches TRBD1. The receptor was derived from a woman between 18 and 29 years old with Graves disease. Donor details come from another sample of the same person, matched by shared clones. Source: peripheral blood mononuclear cells (PBMCs), taken at new diagnosis, from a patient treated with antithyroid drugs. CDR3 reads: CATSPGGFYEQYF. The base sequence is TGTGCCACCAGCCCAGGGGGATTCTACGAGCAGTACTTC.